A single sample gave rise to the 5 T cell receptor beta chains below, sequenced in a study of cytomegalovirus exposure and HLA in healthy donors. The PCR ran on 60 Vbeta and 13 Jbeta primers. Measured with immunoSEQ multiplex PCR; TCRdb has only the in-frame clones, and not every one. The sample lists about 59,000 clones; about 83% were seen once. The specimen sequenced was PBMCs. These receptors originate from a human donor in good health.

The chain uses TRBV25-1 and TRBJ2-1; 9 bases agree with TRBD2. The CDR3 has 16 residues. Per the germline V gene, CDR1 is MGHDK and CDR2 is SYGVNS. V dropped 4 bases and J dropped 6; count of bases not matched to a gene: 10. The CDR3: CASSGGRLAGPNEQFF. The CDR3 bases are TGTGCCAGCAGTGGGGGGCGGCTAGCGGGACCCAATGAGCAGTTCTTC.

The chain recombines TRBV7-3 with TRBJ2-2, with D tentatively TRBD2 (5 bases). Germline CDR1 is SGHTA and CDR2 is FQGTGA. V lost 6 bases and J lost 6, with 14 bases in between. The CDR3 covers 14 residues. The chain's CDR3 is CASRPTSSSGELFF. CDR3 bases: TGTGCCAGCAGGCCAACTAGTTCTTCCGGGGAGCTGTTTTTT.

The V and J genes are TRBV5-5 and TRBJ1-1; no clear D. V lost 4 bases and J lost 0, with 10 bases in between. CDR1 SGHKS and CDR2 YYEKEE come from the germline V gene (reference sequence). The CDR3 is 14 amino acids. The CDR3 DNA reads as TGTGCCAGCAGCCCGAGCCCCATGAACACTGAAGCTTTCTTT. Amino acid sequence: CASSPSPMNTEAFF.

The chain links TRBV19 to TRBJ1-6; 9 nucleotides align to TRBD1. The V segment lost 6 bases and the J segment 8 bases; nucleotides outside the gene matches: 5. The CDR3 contains 14 residues. Germline V lookup: CDR1 LNHDA, CDR2 SQIVND (reference sequence). CDR3 protein: CASSRDRVDSPLHF. CDR3 in DNA: TGTGCCAGTAGCCGGGACAGGGTGGATTCACCCCTCCACTTT.

The chain carries TRBV6-5 and TRBJ1-6; 7 positions match TRBD1. The CDR3 has 16 residues. Germline lookup yields CDR1 MNHEY and CDR2 SVGAGI. J lost 5 bases, V lost 4 bases, and 8 bases had no gene match. For the CDR3, the DNA is TGTGCCAGCAGTTCCTCCCCAGGGGGGAATAATTCACCCCTCCACTTT. Translated, it gives CASSSSPGGNNSPLHF.